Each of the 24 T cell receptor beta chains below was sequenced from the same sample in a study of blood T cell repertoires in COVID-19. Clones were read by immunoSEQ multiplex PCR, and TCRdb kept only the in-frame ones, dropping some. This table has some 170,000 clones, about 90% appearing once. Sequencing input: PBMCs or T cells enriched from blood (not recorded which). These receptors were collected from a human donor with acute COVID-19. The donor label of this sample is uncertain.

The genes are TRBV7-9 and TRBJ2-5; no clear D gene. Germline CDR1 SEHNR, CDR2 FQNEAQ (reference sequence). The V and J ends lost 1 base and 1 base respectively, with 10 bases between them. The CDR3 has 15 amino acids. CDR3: CASSLGFSIQETQYF. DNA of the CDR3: TGTGCCAGCAGCTTAGGTTTCTCTATCCAAGAGACCCAGTACTTC.

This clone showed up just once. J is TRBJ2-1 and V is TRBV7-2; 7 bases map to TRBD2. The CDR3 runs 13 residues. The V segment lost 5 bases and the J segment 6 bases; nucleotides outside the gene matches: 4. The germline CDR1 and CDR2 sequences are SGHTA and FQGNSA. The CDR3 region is CASSPLAGNEQFF. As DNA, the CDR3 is TGTGCCAGCAGCCCTTTAGCGGGCAATGAGCAGTTCTTC.

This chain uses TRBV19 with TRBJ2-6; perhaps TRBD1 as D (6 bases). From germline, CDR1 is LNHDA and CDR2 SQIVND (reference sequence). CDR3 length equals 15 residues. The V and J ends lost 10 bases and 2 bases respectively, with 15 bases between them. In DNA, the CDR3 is TGTGCCACCTCATCGGACAGAGCTGGGGCCAACGTCCTGACTTTC. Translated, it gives CATSSDRAGANVLTF.

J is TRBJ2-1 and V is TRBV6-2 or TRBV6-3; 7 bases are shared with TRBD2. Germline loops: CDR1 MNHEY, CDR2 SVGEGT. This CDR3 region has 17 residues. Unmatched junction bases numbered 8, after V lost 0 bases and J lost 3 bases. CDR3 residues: CASSYSRLADYYNEQFF. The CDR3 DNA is TGTGCCAGCAGTTACTCGAGGCTAGCGGATTACTACAATGAGCAGTTCTTC.

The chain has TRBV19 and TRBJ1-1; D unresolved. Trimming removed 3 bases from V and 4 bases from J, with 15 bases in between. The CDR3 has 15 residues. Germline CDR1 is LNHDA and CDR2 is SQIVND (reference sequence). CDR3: CASSIGMRGGTEAFF. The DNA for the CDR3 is TGTGCCAGTAGTATCGGTATGCGGGGTGGCACTGAAGCTTTCTTT.

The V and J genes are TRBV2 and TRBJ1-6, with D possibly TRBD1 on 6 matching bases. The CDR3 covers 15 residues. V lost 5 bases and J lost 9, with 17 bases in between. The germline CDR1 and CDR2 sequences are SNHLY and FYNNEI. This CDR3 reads CASSHPQGNRSPLHF. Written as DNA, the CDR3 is TGTGCCAGCAGTCACCCCCAGGGGAATCGTTCACCCCTCCACTTT.

The chain's CDR3 is CSAENEGYTF. The CDR3 bases are TGCAGTGCCGAAAATGAGGGCTACACCTTC. The rearrangement links TRBV20-1 to TRBJ1-2; D call uncertain. The CDR3 totals 10 residues. CDR1 is DFQATT and CDR2 is SNEGSKA in the germline V gene (reference sequence). V gave up 6 bases and J gave up 8 bases, with 10 bases separating them.

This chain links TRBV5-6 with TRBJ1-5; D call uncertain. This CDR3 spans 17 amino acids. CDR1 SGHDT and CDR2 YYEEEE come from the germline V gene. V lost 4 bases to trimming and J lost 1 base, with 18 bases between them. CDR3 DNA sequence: TGTGCCAGCAGCACCCGGGAGCTCTTTTGGAGCAATCAGCCCCAGCATTTT. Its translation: CASSTRELFWSNQPQHF.

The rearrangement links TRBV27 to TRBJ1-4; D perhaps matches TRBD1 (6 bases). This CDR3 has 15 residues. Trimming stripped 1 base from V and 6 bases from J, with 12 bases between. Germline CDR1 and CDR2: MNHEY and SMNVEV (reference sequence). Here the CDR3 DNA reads TGTGCCAGCAGTTTATTCCGGGGGGCCGATGAAAAACTGTTTTTT. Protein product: CASSLFRGADEKLFF.

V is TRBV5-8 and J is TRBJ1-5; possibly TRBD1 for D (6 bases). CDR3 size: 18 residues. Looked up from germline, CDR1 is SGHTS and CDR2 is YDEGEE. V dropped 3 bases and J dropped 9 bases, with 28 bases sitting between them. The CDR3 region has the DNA TGTGCCAGCAGCTCCGCCCGGGGGGGGCCCAGCATAAGGCGGCCCCAGCATTTT. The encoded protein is CASSSARGGPSIRRPQHF.

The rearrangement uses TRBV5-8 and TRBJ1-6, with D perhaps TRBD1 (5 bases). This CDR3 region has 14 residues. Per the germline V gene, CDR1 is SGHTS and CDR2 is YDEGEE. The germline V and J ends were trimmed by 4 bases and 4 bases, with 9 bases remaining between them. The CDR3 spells CASSVTGYNSPLHF. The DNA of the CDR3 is TGTGCCAGCAGCGTTACAGGATATAATTCACCCCTCCACTTT.

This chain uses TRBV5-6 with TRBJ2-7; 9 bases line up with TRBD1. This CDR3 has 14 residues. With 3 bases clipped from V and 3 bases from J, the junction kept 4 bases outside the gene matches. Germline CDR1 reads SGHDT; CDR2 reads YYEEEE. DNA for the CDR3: TGTGCCAGCAGCTGGGGACAGGGAGACTACGAGCAGTACTTC. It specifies CASSWGQGDYEQYF. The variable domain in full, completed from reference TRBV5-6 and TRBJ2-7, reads DAGVTQSPTHLIKTRGQQVTLRCSPKSGHDTVSWYQQALGQGPQFIFQYYEEEERQRGNFPDRFSGHQFPNYSSELNVNALLLGDSALYLCASSWGQGDYEQYFGPGTRLTVT.

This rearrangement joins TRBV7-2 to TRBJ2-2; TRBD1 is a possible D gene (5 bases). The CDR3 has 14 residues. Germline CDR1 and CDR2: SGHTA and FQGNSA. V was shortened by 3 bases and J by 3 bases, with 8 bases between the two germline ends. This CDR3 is CASSLGQHTGELFF. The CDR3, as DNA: TGTGCCAGCAGCTTGGGGCAACACACCGGGGAGCTGTTTTTT.

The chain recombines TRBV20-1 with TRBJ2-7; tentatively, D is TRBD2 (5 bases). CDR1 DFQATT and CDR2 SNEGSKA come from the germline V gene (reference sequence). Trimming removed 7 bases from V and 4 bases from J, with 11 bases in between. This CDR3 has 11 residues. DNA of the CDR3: TGCAGTGGGAAACTAGTTTACGAGCAGTACTTC. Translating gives CSGKLVYEQYF.

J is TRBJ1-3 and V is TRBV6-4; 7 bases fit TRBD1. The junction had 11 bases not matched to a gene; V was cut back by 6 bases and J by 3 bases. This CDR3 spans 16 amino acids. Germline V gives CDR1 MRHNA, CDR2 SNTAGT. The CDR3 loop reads CASRPPGQFFGNTIYF. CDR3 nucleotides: TGTGCCAGCAGGCCGCCGGGACAGTTTTTTGGAAACACCATATATTTT.

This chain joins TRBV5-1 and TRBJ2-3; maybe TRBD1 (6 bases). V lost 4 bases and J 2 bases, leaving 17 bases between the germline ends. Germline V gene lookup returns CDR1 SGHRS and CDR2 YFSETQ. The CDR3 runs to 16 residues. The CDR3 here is CASSLSSGAPTDTQYF. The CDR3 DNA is TGCGCCAGCAGCCTGAGCTCAGGGGCCCCCACAGATACGCAGTATTTT.

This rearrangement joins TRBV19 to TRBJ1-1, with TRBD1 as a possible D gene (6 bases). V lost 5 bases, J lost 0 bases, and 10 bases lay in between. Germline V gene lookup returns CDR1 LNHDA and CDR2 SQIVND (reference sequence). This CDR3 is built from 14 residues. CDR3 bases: TGTGCCAGTAGTCCACAGGGTATGAACACTGAAGCTTTCTTT. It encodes CASSPQGMNTEAFF.

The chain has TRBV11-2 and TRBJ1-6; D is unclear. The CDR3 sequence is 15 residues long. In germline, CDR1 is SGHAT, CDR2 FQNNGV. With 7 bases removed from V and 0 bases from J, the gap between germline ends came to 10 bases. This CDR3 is CASTVTSSYNSPLHF. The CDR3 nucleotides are TGTGCCAGCACCGTTACAAGCTCCTATAATTCACCCCTCCACTTT.

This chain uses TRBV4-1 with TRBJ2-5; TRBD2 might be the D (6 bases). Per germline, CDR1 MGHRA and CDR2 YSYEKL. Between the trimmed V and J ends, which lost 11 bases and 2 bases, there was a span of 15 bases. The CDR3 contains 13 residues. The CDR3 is CASAWGLQETQYF. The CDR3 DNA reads TGCGCCTCCGCCTGGGGACTGCAAGAGACCCAGTACTTC.

Here the CDR3 DNA reads TGCAGCGTGGGCGGACAGGGAAACTATGGCTACACCTTC. It codes for CSVGGQGNYGYTF. V is TRBV29-1 and J is TRBJ1-2; 8 nucleotides agree with TRBD1. Germline CDR1 reads SQVTM; CDR2 reads ANQGSEA. The CDR3 contains 13 residues. With V trimmed by 6 bases and J by 2 bases, 5 bases remained unmatched.

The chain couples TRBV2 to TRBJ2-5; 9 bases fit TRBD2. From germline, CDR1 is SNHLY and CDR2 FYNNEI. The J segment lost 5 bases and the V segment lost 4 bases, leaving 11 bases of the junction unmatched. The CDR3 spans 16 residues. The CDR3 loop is CASSVAGGQAEETQYF. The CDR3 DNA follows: TGTGCCAGCAGTGTGGCGGGGGGGCAGGCAGAGGAGACCCAGTACTTC.

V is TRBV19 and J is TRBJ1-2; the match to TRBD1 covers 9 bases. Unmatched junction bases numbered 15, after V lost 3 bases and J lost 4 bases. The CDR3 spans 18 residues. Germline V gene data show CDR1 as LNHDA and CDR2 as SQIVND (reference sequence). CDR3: CASSIPSPGGTGSYGYTF. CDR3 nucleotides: TGTGCCAGTAGTATTCCCTCCCCGGGCGGGACAGGGAGCTATGGCTACACCTTC. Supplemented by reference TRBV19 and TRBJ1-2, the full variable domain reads DGGITQSPKYLFRKEGQNVTLSCEQNLNHDAMYWYRQDPGQGLRLIYYSQIVNDFQKGDIAEGYSVSREKKESFPLTVTSAQKNPTAFYLCASSIPSPGGTGSYGYTFGSGTRLTVV.

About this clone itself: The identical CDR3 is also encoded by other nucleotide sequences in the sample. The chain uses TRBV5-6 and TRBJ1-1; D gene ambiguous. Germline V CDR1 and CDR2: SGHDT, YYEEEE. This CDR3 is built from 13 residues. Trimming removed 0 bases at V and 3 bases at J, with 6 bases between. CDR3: CASSLERDTEAFF. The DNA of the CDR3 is TGTGCCAGCAGCTTGGAGCGGGACACTGAAGCTTTCTTT.

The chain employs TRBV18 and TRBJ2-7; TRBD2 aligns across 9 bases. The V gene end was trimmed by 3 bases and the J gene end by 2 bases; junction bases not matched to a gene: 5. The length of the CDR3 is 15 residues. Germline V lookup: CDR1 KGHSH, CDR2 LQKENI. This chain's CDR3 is CASSPDGGGAYEQYF. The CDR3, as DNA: TGTGCCAGCTCACCTGATGGCGGGGGGGCCTACGAGCAGTACTTC.